The text below deals with one T cell receptor (beta chain). Its antigen is not identified. It was at deep level that the assay was run. Every immunoSEQ plate was one replicate of a subset's evenly spread DNA. This table comes from immunoSEQ multiplex PCR, and its TCRdb copy is limited to in-frame clones, with some not included. The sample comprises around 1.1 million clones, roughly 77% of which are singletons, and roughly 0.83% rests with the top ten. These data are taken from a study of shared clonotypes between healthy human individuals. Study at large: Three plates were used per donor for CD4 naive, three for CD4 memory, two for CD8 naive and one for CD8 memory.

Per the germline V gene, CDR1 is SGHRS and CDR2 is YFSETQ. This CDR3 has 16 residues. V lost 5 bases and J lost 14; bases outside the gene matches: 22. Study findings and constraints: Only blood underwent sampling, and tissue repertoires likely differ.

The specimen sequenced was memory CD4+ T cells from PBMCs. As for subset: CD45RA-negative fraction. The V gene is TRBV5-1, the J gene TRBJ1-3; 7 bases fit TRBD1. This TCR was sampled from a man aged 18 to 29 in good health. Some clones in this sample may be carry-over from other donors' samples. Written as DNA, the CDR3 is TGCGCCAGCAGGGGCGGCCTGGGACAGTTTTCGGCCCGATTATATTTT. Translation: CASRGGLGQFSARLYF.